The following is a TCR beta chain sequence with its context. These data originate in a study of blood T cell repertoires in COVID-19. Generated by immunoSEQ multiplex PCR, the TCRdb table keeps only in-frame clones and is missing some. The profile shows 270,000 or so clones, around 86% of them singletons. Sequenced input: peripheral blood. The receptor's source is a man in his forties with active or convalescent COVID-19.

The CDR3 nucleotides read TGTGCCAGCACCTACGCGGGAGCCCCCTACAATGAGCAGTTCTTC. Amino acid sequence: CASTYAGAPYNEQFF. The V gene is TRBV27, the J gene TRBJ2-1; 7 bases are a match to TRBD2. Losses at the gene ends were 7 bases for V and 2 bases for J; bases not matched to a gene: 8. Germline V gene data show CDR1 as MNHEY and CDR2 as SMNVEV (reference sequence). This CDR3 has 15 residues.